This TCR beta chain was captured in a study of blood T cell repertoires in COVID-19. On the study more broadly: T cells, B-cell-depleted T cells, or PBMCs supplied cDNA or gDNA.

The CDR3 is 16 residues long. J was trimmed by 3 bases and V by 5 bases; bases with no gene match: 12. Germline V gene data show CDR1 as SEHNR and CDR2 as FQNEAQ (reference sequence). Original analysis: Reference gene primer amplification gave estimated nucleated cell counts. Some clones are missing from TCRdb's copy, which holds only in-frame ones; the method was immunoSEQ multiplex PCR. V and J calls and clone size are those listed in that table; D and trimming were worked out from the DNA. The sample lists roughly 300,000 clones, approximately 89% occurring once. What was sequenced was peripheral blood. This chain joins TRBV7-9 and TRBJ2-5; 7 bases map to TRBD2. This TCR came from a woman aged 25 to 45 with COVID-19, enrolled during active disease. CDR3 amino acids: CASSPRLGTKKETQYF. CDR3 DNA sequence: TGTGCCAGCAGCCCCCGCCTCGGGACTAAAAAAGAGACCCAGTACTTC.